The rows below give T cell receptor beta chains drawn from one sample of a study of shared clonotypes between healthy human individuals. Generated by immunoSEQ multiplex PCR, the TCRdb table keeps only in-frame clones and is missing some. The repertoire includes around 2.1 million clones, 95% of them detected once, and around 0.13% sits in the top ten. Specimen: naive CD4+ T cells sorted from blood. The receptors come from a young man in good health. The CDR3 runs from the conserved cysteine through the conserved F or W. D genes are given only for firm matches. The size field is filled for only some rows; it gives once, few, many or a size class.

CDR3aa: CASSPIEPTGGETQYF
CDR3nt: TGTGCTAGCAGCCCTATAGAACCGACAGGGGGAGAGACCCAGTACTTC
d_gene: TRBD1
v_gene: TRBV7-7
j_gene: TRBJ2-5
abundance: NA

CDR3aa: CASSLTSRLSYNEQFF
CDR3nt: TGTGCCAGCAGCTTAACTAGCAGGTTATCCTACAATGAGCAGTTCTTC
d_gene: NA
v_gene: TRBV7-2
j_gene: TRBJ2-1
abundance: NA

CDR3aa: CASSQDQLTNTEAFF
CDR3nt: TGCGCCAGCAGCCAAGATCAGTTGACGAACACTGAAGCTTTCTTT
d_gene: NA
v_gene: TRBV4-3
j_gene: TRBJ1-1
abundance: NA

CDR3aa: CASSPPTSGTEYGYTF
CDR3nt: TGTGCCAGCTCACCACCTACATCCGGGACGGAATATGGCTACACCTTC
d_gene: NA
v_gene: TRBV18
j_gene: TRBJ1-2
abundance: NA

CDR3aa: CASSPLLAGGVYEQYF
CDR3nt: TGTGCCAGCAGCCCACTCCTAGCGGGAGGGGTCTACGAGCAGTACTTC
d_gene: TRBD2
v_gene: TRBV11-2
j_gene: TRBJ2-7
abundance: NA

CDR3aa: CASSERRINEKLFF
CDR3nt: TGTGCCAGCAGTGAACGGCGGATTAATGAAAAACTGTTTTTT
d_gene: NA
v_gene: TRBV6-1
j_gene: TRBJ1-4
abundance: NA

CDR3aa: CASSLALGRTNTGELFF
CDR3nt: TGTGCCAGCAGCTTGGCCTTGGGTCGGACGAACACCGGGGAGCTGTTTTTT
d_gene: NA
v_gene: TRBV5-8
j_gene: TRBJ2-2
abundance: NA

CDR3aa: CASSLDLVFAEQFF
CDR3nt: TGTGCCAGCAGCTTAGACCTGGTGTTTGCTGAGCAGTTCTTC
d_gene: NA
v_gene: TRBV7-9
j_gene: TRBJ2-1
abundance: NA

CDR3aa: CASSKGGQGTYEQYF
CDR3nt: TGTGCCAGCAGTAAGGGGGGACAGGGGACCTACGAGCAGTACTTC
d_gene: TRBD1
v_gene: TRBV6-6
j_gene: TRBJ2-7
abundance: NA

CDR3aa: CASSATGVNSPLHF
CDR3nt: TGTGCCAGCAGCGCTACAGGGGTGAATTCACCCCTCCACTTT
d_gene: TRBD1
v_gene: TRBV9
j_gene: TRBJ1-6
abundance: NA

CDR3aa: CASSSDSSRGNTIYF
CDR3nt: TGTGCCAGCAGTTCGGACAGTAGCAGGGGAAACACCATATATTTT
d_gene: NA
v_gene: TRBV6-1
j_gene: TRBJ1-3
abundance: NA

CDR3aa: CASSSTDRGPYEQYF
CDR3nt: TGTGCCAGCAGTTCCACCGACAGGGGGCCGTACGAGCAGTACTTC
d_gene: TRBD1
v_gene: TRBV6-6
j_gene: TRBJ2-7
abundance: NA

CDR3aa: CASSLAGGQPQHF
CDR3nt: TGTGCCAGCAGCTTGGCAGGCGGGCAGCCCCAGCATTTT
d_gene: NA
v_gene: TRBV5-4
j_gene: TRBJ1-5
abundance: NA

CDR3aa: CASSYSGDTLHYEQYF
CDR3nt: TGTGCCAGCAGTTACTCGGGGGACACTCTTCACTACGAGCAGTACTTC
d_gene: NA
v_gene: TRBV6-6
j_gene: TRBJ2-7
abundance: NA

CDR3aa: CASSLVGAQQPQHF
CDR3nt: TGTGCCAGCAGCTTAGTGGGGGCGCAGCAGCCCCAGCATTTT
d_gene: NA
v_gene: TRBV7-2
j_gene: TRBJ1-5
abundance: once

CDR3aa: CASSFGGGQTGELFF
CDR3nt: TGTGCCAGCAGCTTTGGGGGGGGTCAGACCGGGGAGCTGTTTTTT
d_gene: TRBD2
v_gene: TRBV2
j_gene: TRBJ2-2
abundance: NA

CDR3aa: CASSIMTGGRGTQYF
CDR3nt: TGTGCCAGCAGTATAATGACAGGGGGAAGGGGTACGCAGTATTTT
d_gene: TRBD1
v_gene: TRBV28
j_gene: TRBJ2-3
abundance: NA

CDR3aa: CATSGGGREVYEQYF
CDR3nt: TGTGCCACCAGCGGGGGGGGAAGGGAGGTTTACGAGCAGTACTTC
d_gene: TRBD2
v_gene: TRBV15
j_gene: TRBJ2-7
abundance: NA

CDR3aa: CAWSGTAEAFF
CDR3nt: TGTGCCTGGAGTGGCACAGCTGAAGCTTTCTTT
d_gene: NA
v_gene: TRBV30
j_gene: TRBJ1-1
abundance: NA

CDR3aa: CASSPPAGNTIYF
CDR3nt: TGTGCCAGCAGCCCCCCAGCTGGAAACACCATATATTTT
d_gene: NA
v_gene: TRBV7-6
j_gene: TRBJ1-3
abundance: NA